This T cell receptor (beta chain) was identified in a study of T-cell memory formation after mild COVID-19. Study-level background: The two donors had largely donor-specific TCR clusters. The study's findings and limits: Contracting CD4+ clones were located mainly in CM and EM, and CD8+ clones in EMRA.

In its sample, this clonotype was seen a few times. Its antigen remains unidentified. Employing constant-segment primers, 5'RACE generated TCR alpha and TCR beta cDNA libraries bearing sample barcodes and UMIs. TCRdb re-analysed the 5' RACE reads in MiXCR, keeping a single row per CDR3 protein. The data hold 70,000 to 100,000 distinct CDR3 sequences, with over 13% observed a single time. The TCR originated in a man in his late teens or twenties who had mild COVID-19 (a few samples of this study predate the infection). Cell type and time point are not known. The specimen was PBMCs or a T cell subset sorted from them (not recorded which).

Here the CDR3 reads CASSRLAGYTDTQYF. CDR3 DNA sequence: TGTGCCAGTAGTAGACTAGCGGGGTACACAGATACGCAGTATTTT. The genes are TRBV19 and TRBJ2-3; 11 nucleotides match TRBD2. J was trimmed by 2 bases and V by 4 bases; bases with no gene match: 2. Germline assignment: CDR1 LNHDA and CDR2 SQIVND (reference sequence). This CDR3 is 15 amino acids long.